The T cell receptor (beta chain) under discussion was sequenced for a study of shared clonotypes between healthy human individuals. V dropped 2 bases and J dropped 4; count of bases not matched to a gene: 4. Germline CDR1 is MNHEY and CDR2 is SVGAGI. The CDR3 consists of 15 residues. Clones were sequenced by immunoSEQ multiplex PCR, and TCRdb holds only the in-frame ones, with some missing. The repertoire has some 2,000,000 clones, 85% to 95% of them found once; the top ten carry under 0.15%. Every donor was a Caucasian adult from Nashville, Tennessee. This clone is a singleton in its sample. Sequencing used naive CD4+ T cells sorted from blood. Specified subset: CD45RA+ positively selected. This clonotype was sampled from a man in his late teens or twenties in good health. The gene calls are TRBV6-5 and TRBJ2-7; the match to TRBD2 covers 11 bases. This chain's CDR3 is CASSYRGTSGYEQYF. The CDR3 DNA is TGTGCCAGCAGTTACAGGGGGACTAGCGGATACGAGCAGTACTTC.